The T cell receptor beta chain described here comes from a study of shared clonotypes between healthy human individuals. This CDR3 is built from 14 residues. Germline V lookup: CDR1 SQVTM, CDR2 ANQGSEA. J lost 11 bases, V lost 1 base, and 13 bases had no gene match. Study-wide results and limits: The sharing of about 5% of naive CD4 clonotypes was seen across a handful of donors.

For this clone: Its target is unknown.

The authors loaded roughly 200 ng DNA, 25,000 to 30,000 T cell genomes, into sorted-subset replicate PCRs. Original processing methods: ImmunoSEQ only sent back junction sequences with no quality scores, so filtering was done differently. The method was immunoSEQ multiplex PCR; TCRdb's version includes in-frame clones alone and lacks a portion of them. V and J calls and clone size are copied from that table; D and trimming were computed from the DNA. This table holds 2 million to 2.5 million clones, roughly 93% found once. The V call is TRBV29-1, the J call TRBJ1-1, with 7 bases identical to TRBD1. This sequence originates from a man aged 18 to 30 in good health. Some clones in this sample may be carry-over from other donors' samples. The sample comprised naive CD4+ T cells from PBMCs. The subset: CD45RA+ positively selected. CDR3 DNA sequence: TGCAGCGTTGAAGGAAAGGGACAGTATGGTACGGCTTTCTTT. It encodes CSVEGKGQYGTAFF.